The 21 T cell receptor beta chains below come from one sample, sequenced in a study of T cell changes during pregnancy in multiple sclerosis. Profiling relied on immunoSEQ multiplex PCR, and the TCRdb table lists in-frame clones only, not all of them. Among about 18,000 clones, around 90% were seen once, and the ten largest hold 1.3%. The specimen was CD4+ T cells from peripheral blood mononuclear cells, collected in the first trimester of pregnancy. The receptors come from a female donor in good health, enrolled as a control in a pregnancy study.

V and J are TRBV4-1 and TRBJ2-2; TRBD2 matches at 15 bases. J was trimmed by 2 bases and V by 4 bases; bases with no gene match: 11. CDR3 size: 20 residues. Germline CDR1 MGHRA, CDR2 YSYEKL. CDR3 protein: CASSRQIGLAGGLNTGELFF. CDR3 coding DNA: TGCGCCAGCAGCCGACAAATTGGACTAGCGGGAGGGCTCAACACCGGGGAGCTGTTTTTT.

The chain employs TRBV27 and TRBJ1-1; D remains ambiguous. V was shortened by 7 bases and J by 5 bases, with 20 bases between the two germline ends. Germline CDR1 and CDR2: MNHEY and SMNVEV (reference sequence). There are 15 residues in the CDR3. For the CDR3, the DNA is TGTGCCAGCACCTCGAGTCGCGCGGTCGGGACTGAAGCTTTCTTT. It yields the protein CASTSSRAVGTEAFF.

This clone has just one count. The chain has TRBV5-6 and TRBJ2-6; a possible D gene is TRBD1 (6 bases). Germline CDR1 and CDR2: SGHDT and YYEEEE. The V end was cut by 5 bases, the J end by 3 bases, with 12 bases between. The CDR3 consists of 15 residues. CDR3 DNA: TGTGCCAGCAGGAGCAGGGGTGGTGGGGCCAACGTCCTGACTTTC. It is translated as CASRSRGGGANVLTF.

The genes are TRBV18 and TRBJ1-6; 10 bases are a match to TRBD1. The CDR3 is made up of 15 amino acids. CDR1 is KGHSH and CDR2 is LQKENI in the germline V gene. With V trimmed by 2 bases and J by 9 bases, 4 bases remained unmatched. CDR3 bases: TGTGCCAGCTCACCAGGGACAGGGGTGGCTTCACCCCTCCACTTT. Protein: CASSPGTGVASPLHF. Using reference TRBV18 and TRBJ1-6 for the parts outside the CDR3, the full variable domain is NAGVMQNPRHLVRRRGQEARLRCSPMKGHSHVYWYRQLPEEGLKFMVYLQKENIIDESGMPKERFSAEFPKEGPSILRIQQVVRGDSAAYFCASSPGTGVASPLHFGNGTRLTVT.

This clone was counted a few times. The CDR3: CASSPNSGGYGYTF. The CDR3 nucleotides are TGTGCCAGCAGCCCAAATTCAGGGGGATATGGCTACACCTTC. The gene calls are TRBV5-4 and TRBJ1-2; 7 nucleotides agree with TRBD1. The CDR3 covers 14 residues. Germline V gene data show CDR1 as SGHNT and CDR2 as YYREEE (reference sequence). Trimming cost V 4 bases and J 5 bases; bases outside gene matches: 8.

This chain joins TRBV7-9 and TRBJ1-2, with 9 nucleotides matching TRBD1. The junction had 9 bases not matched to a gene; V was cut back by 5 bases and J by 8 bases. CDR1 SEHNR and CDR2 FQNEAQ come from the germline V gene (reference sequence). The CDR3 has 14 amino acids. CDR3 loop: CASSPGTGSGGYTF. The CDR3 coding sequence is TGTGCCAGCAGCCCAGGGACAGGGTCGGGCGGCTACACCTTC.

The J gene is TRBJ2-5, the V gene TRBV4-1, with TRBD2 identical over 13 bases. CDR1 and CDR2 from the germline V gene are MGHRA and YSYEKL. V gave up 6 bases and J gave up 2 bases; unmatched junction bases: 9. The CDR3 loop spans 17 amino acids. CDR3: CASSHTSGGGIQETQYF. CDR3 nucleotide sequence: TGCGCCAGCAGTCACACTAGCGGGGGGGGGATACAAGAGACCCAGTACTTC.

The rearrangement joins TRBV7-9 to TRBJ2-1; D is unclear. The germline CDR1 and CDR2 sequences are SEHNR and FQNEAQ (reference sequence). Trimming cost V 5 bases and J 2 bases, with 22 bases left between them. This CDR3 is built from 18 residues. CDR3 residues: CASSPPRSPEPTYNEQFF. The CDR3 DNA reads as TGTGCCAGCAGCCCCCCACGAAGCCCCGAACCTACCTACAATGAGCAGTTCTTC.

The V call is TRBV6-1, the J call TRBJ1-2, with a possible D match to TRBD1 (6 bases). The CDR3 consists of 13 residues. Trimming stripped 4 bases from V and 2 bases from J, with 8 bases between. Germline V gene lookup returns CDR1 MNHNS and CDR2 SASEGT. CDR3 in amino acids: CASSGTGNYGYTF. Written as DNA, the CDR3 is TGTGCCAGCAGTGGAACAGGGAACTATGGCTACACCTTC.

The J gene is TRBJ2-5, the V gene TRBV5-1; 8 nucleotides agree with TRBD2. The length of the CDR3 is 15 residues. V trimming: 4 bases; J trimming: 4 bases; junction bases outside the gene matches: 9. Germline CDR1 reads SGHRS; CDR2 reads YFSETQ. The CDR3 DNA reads TGCGCCAGCAGCCCAAGTGGCGGGAGGTCAGAGACCCAGTACTTC. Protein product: CASSPSGGRSETQYF.

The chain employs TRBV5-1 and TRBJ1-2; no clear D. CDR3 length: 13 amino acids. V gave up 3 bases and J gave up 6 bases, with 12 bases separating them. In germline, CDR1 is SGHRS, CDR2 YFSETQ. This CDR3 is CASSSGGADGYTF. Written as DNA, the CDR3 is TGCGCCAGCAGCTCGGGTGGCGCGGATGGCTACACCTTC.

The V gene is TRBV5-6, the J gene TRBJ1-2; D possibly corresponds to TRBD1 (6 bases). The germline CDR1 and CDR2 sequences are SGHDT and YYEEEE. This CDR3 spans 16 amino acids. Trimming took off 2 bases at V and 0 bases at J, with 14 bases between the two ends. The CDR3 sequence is CASSLGRGDTNYGYTF. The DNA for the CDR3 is TGTGCCAGCAGCTTAGGCAGGGGAGATACTAACTATGGCTACACCTTC.

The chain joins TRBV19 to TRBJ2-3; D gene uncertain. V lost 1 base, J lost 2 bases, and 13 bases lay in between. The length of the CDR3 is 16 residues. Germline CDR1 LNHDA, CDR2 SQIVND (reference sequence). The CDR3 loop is CASSIGRSSYTDTQYF. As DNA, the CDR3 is TGTGCCAGTAGTATAGGAAGGAGTTCTTACACAGATACGCAGTATTTT.

This chain's CDR3 is CASSQDKPGTSGVSYEQYF. The CDR3 DNA reads as TGCGCCAGCAGCCAAGATAAGCCGGGTACTAGCGGAGTCTCCTACGAGCAGTACTTC. The rearrangement uses TRBV4-1 and TRBJ2-7; the match to TRBD2 covers 8 bases. In germline, CDR1 is MGHRA, CDR2 YSYEKL. Losses at the gene ends were 0 bases for V and 0 bases for J; bases not matched to a gene: 13. The CDR3 runs to 19 residues.

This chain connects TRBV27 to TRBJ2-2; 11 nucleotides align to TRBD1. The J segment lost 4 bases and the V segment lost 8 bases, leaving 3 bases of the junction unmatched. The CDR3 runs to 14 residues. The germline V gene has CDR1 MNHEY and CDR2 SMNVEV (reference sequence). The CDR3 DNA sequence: TGTGCCAGCGGACAGGGGGCAAGCACCGGGGAGCTGTTTTTT. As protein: CASGQGASTGELFF.

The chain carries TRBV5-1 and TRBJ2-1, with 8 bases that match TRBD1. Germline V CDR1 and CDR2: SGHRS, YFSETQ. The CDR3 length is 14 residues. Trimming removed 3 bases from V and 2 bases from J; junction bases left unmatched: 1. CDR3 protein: CASSSGQAYNEQFF. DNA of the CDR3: TGCGCCAGCAGCTCGGGACAGGCCTACAATGAGCAGTTCTTC.

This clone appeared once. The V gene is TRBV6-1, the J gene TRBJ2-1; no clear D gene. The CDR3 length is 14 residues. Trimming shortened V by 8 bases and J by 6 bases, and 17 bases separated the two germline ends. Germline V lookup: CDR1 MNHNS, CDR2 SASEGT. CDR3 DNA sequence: TGTGCCAGCTCGTTGGCGGCTAAGGTCAATGAGCAGTTCTTC. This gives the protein CASSLAAKVNEQFF.

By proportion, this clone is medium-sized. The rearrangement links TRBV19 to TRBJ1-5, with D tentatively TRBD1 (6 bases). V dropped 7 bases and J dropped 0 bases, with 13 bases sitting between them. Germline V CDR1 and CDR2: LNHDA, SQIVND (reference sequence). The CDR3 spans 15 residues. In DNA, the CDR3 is TGTGCCAGTATCCCGGTAGGGGGTAGCAATCAGCCCCAGCATTTT. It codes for CASIPVGGSNQPQHF.

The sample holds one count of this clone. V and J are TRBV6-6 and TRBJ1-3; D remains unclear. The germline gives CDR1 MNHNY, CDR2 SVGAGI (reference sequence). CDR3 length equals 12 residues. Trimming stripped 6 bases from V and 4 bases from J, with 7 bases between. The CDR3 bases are TGTGCCAGCAGGGAGTCGGGAAACACCATATATTTT. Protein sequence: CASRESGNTIYF.

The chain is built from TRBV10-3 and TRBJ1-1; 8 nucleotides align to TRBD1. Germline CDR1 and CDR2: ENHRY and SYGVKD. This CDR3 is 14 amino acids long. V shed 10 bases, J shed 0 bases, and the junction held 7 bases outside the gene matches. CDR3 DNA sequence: TGTGCCACCCGACAGGGGCGACTGAACACTGAAGCTTTCTTT. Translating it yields CATRQGRLNTEAFF.

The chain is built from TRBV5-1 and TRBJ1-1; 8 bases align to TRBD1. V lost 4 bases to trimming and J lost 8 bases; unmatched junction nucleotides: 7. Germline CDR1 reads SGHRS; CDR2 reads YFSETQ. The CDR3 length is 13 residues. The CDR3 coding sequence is TGCGCCAGCAGCCTGACAGGGGTGGGGGAAGCTTTCTTT. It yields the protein CASSLTGVGEAFF.